The subject of this entry is one T cell receptor beta chain. Its antigen is as yet unknown. It was with a sample-barcoded 5' primer and a J-beta primer mix that a second PCR of roughly 7 to 12 cycles was run. Every molecule of cDNA carried a tag from a template-switch adaptor with 12 random nucleotides. Using its own MiXCR run on the 5' RACE reads, TCRdb lists one record per CDR3 protein. The sample consists of over a million distinct CDR3 sequences, 35% to 50% of them appearing once. This record belongs to a study of blood T cells in healthy people across ages. The V and J ends lost 6 bases and 4 bases respectively, with 17 bases between them. Germline values: CDR1 DFQATT, CDR2 SNEGSKA (reference sequence). This CDR3 has 14 amino acids. Study-level results: Long-lived donors had more naive CD4+ cells and higher diversity than aged donors.

The receptor was isolated from a woman aged 60-70 years in good health. Sample: blood. The chain employs TRBV20-1 and TRBJ2-3, with a weak D call TRBD1 (7 bases). The CDR3 region is CSAFSGGGADTQYF. CDR3 in DNA: TGCAGTGCCTTCAGCGGAGGGGGCGCAGATACGCAGTATTTT.